Below are 15 T cell receptor beta chains sequenced from a single sample in a study of blood T cell repertoires in COVID-19. Some clones are missing from TCRdb's copy, which holds only in-frame ones; the method was immunoSEQ multiplex PCR. The profile shows under 300,000 clones, 88% of them singletons. The material sequenced was PBMCs or T cells enriched from blood (not recorded which). These receptor sequences come from a woman aged 40 to 50 who had been exposed to COVID-19.

The chain couples TRBV6-5 to TRBJ1-4, with 12 bases identical to TRBD1. Germline assignment: CDR1 MNHEY and CDR2 SVGAGI. V lost 8 bases and J lost 12; bases outside the gene matches: 7. The CDR3 totals 13 residues. CDR3 region: CASGRDRGLELFF. CDR3 DNA sequence: TGTGCCAGCGGGCGGGACAGGGGGCTTGAACTGTTTTTT.

The chain combines TRBV5-1 with TRBJ1-4; D is unresolved. This CDR3 region has 13 residues. Germline CDR1 reads SGHRS; CDR2 reads YFSETQ. The V end lost 5 bases, the J end lost 8 bases, and 13 bases lay between the germline ends. DNA of the CDR3: TGCGCCAGCAGTTCACGGGGAGGCGAAAAACTGTTTTTT. Amino acid sequence: CASSSRGGEKLFF.

The V call is TRBV28, the J call TRBJ1-2; tentative D call: TRBD1 (6 bases). Trimming stripped 6 bases from V and 8 bases from J, with 22 bases between. The CDR3 has 15 residues. Germline-derived CDR1 and CDR2 are MDHEN and SYDVKM. Here the CDR3 DNA reads TGTGCCAGCAGCTCTCCTAGGAGGGAGGGGGGCGGCTACACCTTC. Translation: CASSSPRREGGGYTF.

The V call is TRBV11-2, the J call TRBJ2-7; TRBD2 aligns across 8 bases. The CDR3 has 15 residues. Germline CDR1 reads SGHAT; CDR2 reads FQNNGV. V shed 1 base and J 3 bases; nucleotides not matched to a gene: 5. The DNA of the CDR3 is TGTGCCAGCAGCTTAGTAGCGGGGTCCCACTACGAGCAGTACTTC. It specifies CASSLVAGSHYEQYF.

CDR3 in amino acids: CASSSGTGSNTIYF. The DNA of the CDR3 is TGTGCCAGCTCATCAGGGACAGGGAGTAACACCATATATTTT. The rearrangement links TRBV18 to TRBJ1-3, with 9 bases matching TRBD1. This CDR3 comprises 14 residues. From germline, CDR1 is KGHSH and CDR2 LQKENI. V lost 5 bases to trimming and J lost 7 bases; unmatched junction nucleotides: 6.

The chain employs TRBV6-2 or TRBV6-3 and TRBJ2-7; D remains ambiguous. Trimming stripped 0 bases from V and 3 bases from J, with 6 bases between. Per germline, CDR1 MNHEY and CDR2 SVGEGT. This CDR3 is built from 13 residues. The chain's CDR3 is CASSYSDNYEQYV. In DNA form, the CDR3 reads TGTGCCAGCAGTTACTCTGACAACTACGAGCAGTACGTC.

The CDR3 DNA is TGTGCCAGCAGCCGTGGACTAGCGGGGGGGATGGATACGCAGTATTTT. It translates to CASSRGLAGGMDTQYF. The chain couples TRBV7-2 to TRBJ2-3; 15 bases fit TRBD2. Germline V gene data show CDR1 as SGHTA and CDR2 as FQGNSA. The CDR3 is 16 residues long. The junction had 6 bases not matched to a gene; V was cut back by 5 bases and J by 6 bases.

The CDR3 DNA follows: TGTGCCACCAGCAGCAACAGGGATGGCTACACCTTC. It encodes CATSSNRDGYTF. The chain carries TRBV15 and TRBJ1-2; D perhaps matches TRBD1 (6 bases). This CDR3 is 12 amino acids long. Trimming left V 3 bases short and J 6 bases short, with 8 bases between. Germline lookup yields CDR1 LNHNV and CDR2 YYDKDF (reference sequence).

The chain combines TRBV4-1 with TRBJ1-1; D gene ambiguous. V lost 1 base to trimming and J lost 4 bases, with 7 bases between them. CDR1 is MGHRA and CDR2 is YSYEKL in the germline V gene. The CDR3 runs to 13 residues. In DNA form, the CDR3 reads TGCGCCAGCAGCCAAGTACAGTCCACTGAAGCTTTCTTT. It yields the protein CASSQVQSTEAFF.

V usage is TRBV5-5 and J usage is TRBJ1-2, with TRBD1 matching 8 bases. J was trimmed by 6 bases and V by 5 bases; bases with no gene match: 15. Germline CDR1 and CDR2: SGHKS and YYEKEE (reference sequence). The CDR3 is made up of 16 amino acids. CDR3 bases: TGTGCCAGCAGACGCGTCCCTACAGGGGGGACGGATGGCTACACCTTC. Amino acid sequence: CASRRVPTGGTDGYTF.

This clone was counted once. The chain employs TRBV14 and TRBJ1-3; tentative D call: TRBD1 (6 bases). CDR1 and CDR2 from the germline V gene are SGHDN and FVKESK. CDR3 length: 15 amino acids. V was pared by 2 bases and J by 4 bases, with 12 bases between. The CDR3 sequence: CASSQTQGYGNTIYF. CDR3 in DNA: TGTGCCAGCAGCCAAACCCAGGGGTACGGAAACACCATATATTTT.

The chain has TRBV29-1 and TRBJ2-2, with 7 bases fitting TRBD2. The V gene end was trimmed by 6 bases and the J gene end by 6 bases; junction bases not matched to a gene: 4. The CDR3 length is 12 residues. The germline V gene has CDR1 SQVTM and CDR2 ANQGSEA. For the CDR3, the DNA is TGCAGCGTGACTAGCTATTCCGGGGAGCTGTTTTTT. Amino acids: CSVTSYSGELFF.

The chain carries TRBV9 and TRBJ2-1; D ambiguous. Trimming shortened V by 0 bases and J by 5 bases, and 9 bases separated the two germline ends. The CDR3 is 14 amino acids. Germline V lookup: CDR1 SGDLS, CDR2 YYNGEE. CDR3 in amino acids: CASSVGVGDNEQFF. The CDR3 DNA reads as TGTGCCAGCAGCGTAGGGGTCGGAGACAATGAGCAGTTCTTC.

The chain links TRBV9 to TRBJ2-1; TRBD2 matches 12 bases. Germline V CDR1 and CDR2: SGDLS, YYNGEE. The CDR3 extends over 16 amino acids. The junction had 10 bases not matched to a gene; V was cut back by 4 bases and J by 8 bases. CDR3 coding DNA: TGTGCCAGCAGCAGACTAGCGGGAGTCTCCGGGGATGAGCAGTTCTTC. This encodes CASSRLAGVSGDEQFF.

The chain combines TRBV27 with TRBJ1-2; D is unresolved. The CDR3 length is 15 residues. Per the germline V gene, CDR1 is MNHEY and CDR2 is SMNVEV (reference sequence). Trimming shortened V by 7 bases and J by 2 bases, and 17 bases separated the two germline ends. The CDR3 sequence is CASTLRYGSNYGYTF. CDR3 coding DNA: TGTGCCAGCACCCTGCGGTACGGTAGCAACTATGGCTACACCTTC.